The 18 T cell receptor beta chains below all came from one sample that was sequenced in a study of cytomegalovirus exposure and HLA in healthy donors. Sequencing used immunoSEQ multiplex PCR; TCRdb keeps in-frame clones, though not all of them. The data hold roughly 330,000 clones, with 75% to 90% observed a single time. The sample taken for sequencing was PBMCs. These receptors were collected from a woman younger than 45 in good health and CMV-seropositive.

Regarding this clone: This sample includes further DNA sequences coding for the same CDR3. The rearrangement joins TRBV28 to TRBJ1-2; D is unresolved. Germline V gene lookup returns CDR1 MDHEN and CDR2 SYDVKM. There are 9 residues in the CDR3. V lost 8 bases and J 4 bases, leaving 2 bases between the germline ends. The CDR3: CASGYGYTF. CDR3 bases: TGTGCCAGCGGCTATGGCTACACCTTC.

This chain joins TRBV9 and TRBJ1-6, with 8 bases identical to TRBD1. This CDR3 is built from 15 residues. From germline, CDR1 is SGDLS and CDR2 YYNGEE. V was clipped by 6 bases and J by 9 bases; unmatched bases: 11. As DNA, the CDR3 is TGTGCCAGCACGACGTGGGACAGGTATGTTTCACCCCTCCACTTT. Its protein product is CASTTWDRYVSPLHF. The variable domain in full, completed from reference TRBV9 and TRBJ1-6, reads DSGVTQTPKHLITATGQRVTLRCSPRSGDLSVYWYQQSLDQGLQFLIQYYNGEERAKGNILERFSAQQFPDLHSELNLSSLELGDSALYFCASTTWDRYVSPLHFGNGTRLTVT.

V gene TRBV6-5 combines with J gene TRBJ1-2, with 7 positions matching TRBD1. Germline values: CDR1 MNHEY, CDR2 SVGAGI. CDR3 length equals 14 residues. V was clipped by 10 bases and J by 2 bases; unmatched bases: 10. The CDR3 protein is CATAQGGSNYGYTF. In DNA form, the CDR3 reads TGTGCCACCGCCCAGGGGGGCTCGAACTATGGCTACACCTTC.

V gene TRBV5-4 combines with J gene TRBJ1-2, with D perhaps matching TRBD1 (5 bases). The germline V gene encodes CDR1 SGHNT and CDR2 YYREEE (reference sequence). CDR3 length: 13 amino acids. With 0 bases removed from V and 6 bases from J, the gap between germline ends came to 9 bases. The CDR3 DNA is TGTGCCAGCAGCTTGGAAGGGGCTGATGGCTACACCTTC. Translation gives CASSLEGADGYTF.

The rearrangement links TRBV28 to TRBJ1-1; D is uncertain. The V end was cut by 6 bases, the J end by 4 bases, with 9 bases between. CDR3 length: 12 amino acids. The germline V gene has CDR1 MDHEN and CDR2 SYDVKM. CDR3 coding DNA: TGTGCCAGCAGGCCCCCGAGCACTGAAGCTTTCTTT. This encodes CASRPPSTEAFF.

The chain carries TRBV2 and TRBJ2-4; D uncertain. V was clipped by 3 bases and J by 0 bases, with 15 bases between them. The CDR3 has 17 amino acids. From germline, CDR1 is SNHLY and CDR2 FYNNEI. This CDR3 is CASSDQDPKLAKNIQYF. DNA for the CDR3: TGTGCCAGCAGTGACCAGGATCCAAAACTAGCCAAAAACATTCAGTACTTC.

CDR3 protein: CASSSAGEPETQYF. In DNA form, the CDR3 reads TGTGCCAGCAGCTCCGCAGGGGAACCAGAGACCCAGTACTTC. This chain uses TRBV5-4 with TRBJ2-5, with a weak D call TRBD1 (6 bases). Germline CDR1 reads SGHNT; CDR2 reads YYREEE (reference sequence). With 3 bases removed from V and 4 bases from J, the gap between germline ends came to 13 bases. This CDR3 has 14 amino acids.

Regarding this clone: Other nucleotide sequences in the sample specify the same CDR3. The rearrangement uses TRBV5-1 and TRBJ1-1; D not resolved. The V end lost 0 bases, the J end lost 0 bases, and 6 bases lay between the germline ends. Looked up from germline, CDR1 is SGHRS and CDR2 is YFSETQ. CDR3 size: 14 residues. In DNA form, the CDR3 reads TGCGCCAGCAGCTTGGAGATTATGAACACTGAAGCTTTCTTT. It encodes CASSLEIMNTEAFF.

The CDR3 loop reads CASRSRLDLWYGYTF. For the CDR3, the DNA is TGTGCCAGCCGTTCCAGACTCGACTTATGGTATGGCTACACCTTC. The chain has TRBV28 and TRBJ1-2; D gene unclear. The germline gives CDR1 MDHEN, CDR2 SYDVKM. V lost 8 bases and J lost 5, with 21 bases in between. CDR3 size: 15 residues.

The V and J genes are TRBV4-3 and TRBJ1-2, with 7 bases that match TRBD1. The ends lost 4 bases at V and 8 bases at J; junction bases unmatched: 4. Germline assignment: CDR1 LGHNA and CDR2 YSLEER. The CDR3 runs 12 residues. The CDR3 region is CASSRGGGGYTF. The CDR3 DNA sequence: TGCGCCAGCAGCCGCGGAGGGGGCGGCTACACCTTC.

V and J are TRBV2 and TRBJ2-7, with TRBD1 matching over 9 bases. The V and J ends lost 6 bases and 5 bases, in that order; junction bases with no gene match: 8. Germline assignment: CDR1 SNHLY and CDR2 FYNNEI. The CDR3 runs 14 residues. CDR3 DNA sequence: TGTGCCAGCAGACCGGGACAGGGTTTAAACGAGCAGTACTTC. Translated: CASRPGQGLNEQYF.

This chain links TRBV7-6 with TRBJ2-3; TRBD2 agrees at 7 bases. With V trimmed by 4 bases and J by 6 bases, 7 bases remained unmatched. The CDR3 runs to 14 residues. CDR1 and CDR2 (germline): SGHVS, FNYEAQ. The CDR3 DNA sequence: TGTGCCAGCAGCTCGGGACTACGGAAGGATACGCAGTATTTT. This translates into CASSSGLRKDTQYF.

For this clone: Other DNA sequences within the sample encode an identical CDR3. The genes are TRBV4-1 and TRBJ1-3, with TRBD1 matching over 8 bases. The CDR3 sequence is 15 residues long. The junction had 4 bases not matched to a gene; V was cut back by 4 bases and J by 2 bases. From germline, CDR1 is MGHRA and CDR2 YSYEKL. CDR3 loop: CASSRPGQAGNTIYF. As DNA, the CDR3 is TGCGCCAGCAGCCGGCCGGGACAGGCTGGAAACACCATATATTTT.

This chain connects TRBV7-9 to TRBJ1-5, with unresolved D. Germline values: CDR1 SEHNR, CDR2 FQNEAQ (reference sequence). Between the trimmed V and J ends, which lost 8 bases and 0 bases, there was a span of 8 bases. The CDR3 has 13 residues. The CDR3 DNA reads TGTGCCAGCGGCCTCTATAGCAATCAGCCCCAGCATTTT. Amino acids: CASGLYSNQPQHF.

The DNA of the CDR3 is TGTGCCAGCAGCCCCCGCGGACTAGCGGGAGTCACAGATACGCAGTATTTT. Residues: CASSPRGLAGVTDTQYF. J is TRBJ2-3 and V is TRBV7-6; 13 bases line up with TRBD2. From germline, CDR1 is SGHVS and CDR2 FNYEAQ. The CDR3 length is 17 residues. V was pared by 5 bases and J by 2 bases, with 7 bases of the junction left unmatched.

The table lists this clone with a few counts. The chain couples TRBV28 to TRBJ2-7, with D unresolved. Deletions cut 3 bases from V and 10 bases from J, with 22 bases between. Germline CDR1 is MDHEN and CDR2 is SYDVKM. This CDR3 region has 15 residues. Written as DNA, the CDR3 is TGTGCCAGCAGTTTCACCCCCTCGGGTAGTACCGAACAGTACTTC. Protein sequence: CASSFTPSGSTEQYF.

The V gene is TRBV4-3, the J gene TRBJ2-7; D may match TRBD1 or TRBD2 (6 bases each). From germline, CDR1 is LGHNA and CDR2 YSLEER. This CDR3 is 17 amino acids long. With 0 bases removed from V and 2 bases from J, the gap between germline ends came to 17 bases. CDR3 nucleotide sequence: TGCGCCAGCAGCCAAGATGAGGAGGGGGAGAGGGCCTACGAGCAGTACTTC. Amino acid sequence: CASSQDEEGERAYEQYF.

The rearrangement uses TRBV7-9 and TRBJ2-2, with 11 bases that match TRBD2. The trim removed 1 base at V and 4 bases at J, leaving 2 bases unmatched. This CDR3 has 16 amino acids. Germline V lookup: CDR1 SEHNR, CDR2 FQNEAQ (reference sequence). CDR3 nucleotide sequence: TGTGCCAGCAGCTTAGGACTAGCGGGACCCACCGGGGAGCTGTTTTTT. Protein product: CASSLGLAGPTGELFF.